One sample yielded the 16 T cell receptor beta chains listed below, sequenced in a study of shared clonotypes between healthy human individuals. Sequenced by immunoSEQ multiplex PCR; TCRdb stores in-frame clones only, minus some. The table lists more than 2 million clones, approximately 94% of them singletons. CD8 cells classed as naive were CD45RO-negative and positively selected for CCR7, excluding terminally differentiated effector memory CD45RA+ cells. Input material: naive CD8+ T cells sorted from blood. These receptors all come from a man aged 18 to 29 in good health.

The gene calls are TRBV4-1 and TRBJ2-3, with D possibly matching TRBD2 (5 bases). CDR3 length equals 16 residues. Trimming removed 0 bases at V and 1 base at J, with 11 bases between. Germline V gives CDR1 MGHRA, CDR2 YSYEKL. The CDR3 nucleotides are TGCGCCAGCAGCCAAGATCTCCTAGCAGGCACAGATACGCAGTATTTT. Its translation is CASSQDLLAGTDTQYF.

This CDR3 is CASSPIYSTGELFF. CDR3 DNA: TGTGCCAGCAGCCCAATATATTCCACCGGGGAGCTGTTTTTT. The gene calls are TRBV7-2 and TRBJ2-2, with D unresolved. The CDR3 totals 14 residues. Germline assignment: CDR1 SGHTA and CDR2 FQGNSA. With 5 bases removed from V and 4 bases from J, the gap between germline ends came to 11 bases.

The chain employs TRBV28 and TRBJ1-2, with D unresolved. The CDR3 covers 14 residues. CDR1 MDHEN and CDR2 SYDVKM come from the germline V gene. V lost 5 bases to trimming and J lost 7 bases, with 17 bases between them. Here the CDR3 reads CASSPPLAGFGYTF. CDR3 DNA sequence: TGTGCCAGCAGTCCCCCCCTGGCAGGCTTTGGCTACACCTTC.

This clone came up a few times. This chain connects TRBV6-5 to TRBJ1-2; possibly TRBD1 for D (5 bases). The CDR3 extends over 14 amino acids. Germline V gene lookup returns CDR1 MNHEY and CDR2 SVGAGI. The V end was cut by 9 bases, the J end by 0 bases, with 14 bases between. The CDR3 DNA sequence: TGTGCCAGTAGTACAGGATCCACTAACTATGGCTACACCTTC. It is translated as CASSTGSTNYGYTF.

The chain is built from TRBV29-1 and TRBJ2-7; possibly TRBD2 for D (5 bases). Trimming shortened V by 2 bases and J by 3 bases, and 11 bases separated the two germline ends. Looked up from germline, CDR1 is SQVTM and CDR2 is ANQGSEA. CDR3 size: 13 residues. The CDR3 DNA reads TGCAGCGTTGAAAAGGACTCAAGCTACGAGCAGTACTTC. It yields the protein CSVEKDSSYEQYF.

This rearrangement joins TRBV15 to TRBJ1-2, with D perhaps TRBD1 (5 bases). This CDR3 comprises 18 residues. Trimming removed 0 bases at V and 4 bases at J, with 21 bases between. CDR1 LNHNV and CDR2 YYDKDF come from the germline V gene (reference sequence). The CDR3 here is CATSRDFGRTPPGYGYTF. The CDR3 nucleotides are TGTGCCACCAGCAGAGATTTCGGCAGGACACCTCCAGGCTATGGCTACACCTTC.

Only one count was recorded for this clone. V gene TRBV6-5 combines with J gene TRBJ2-3; 10 bases are a match to TRBD2. CDR1 is MNHEY, CDR2 SVGAGI, per germline. The CDR3 is 15 residues long. With 4 bases clipped from V and 4 bases from J, the junction kept 5 bases outside the gene matches. CDR3 DNA sequence: TGTGCCAGCAGTTCAGCGGGGGGGCGATCAGATACGCAGTATTTT. Its protein is CASSSAGGRSDTQYF.

This chain uses TRBV19 with TRBJ2-3; the D is unclear. Germline loops: CDR1 LNHDA, CDR2 SQIVND (reference sequence). Trimming shortened V by 6 bases and J by 4 bases, and 14 bases separated the two germline ends. CDR3 size: 14 residues. CDR3 bases: TGTGCCAGTAGCGCAGAATCATTGGCAGATACGCAGTATTTT. It specifies CASSAESLADTQYF.

The chain employs TRBV4-1 and TRBJ2-1; 8 nucleotides line up with TRBD1. The CDR3 length is 15 residues. Unmatched junction bases numbered 4, after V lost 0 bases and J lost 6 bases. Germline loops: CDR1 MGHRA, CDR2 YSYEKL. The CDR3 sequence: CASSQESTGANEQFF. CDR3 sequence (DNA): TGCGCCAGCAGCCAAGAGTCGACAGGGGCCAATGAGCAGTTCTTC.

CDR3: CAISESKLRQSYNEQFF. CDR3 DNA: TGTGCCATCAGTGAGTCGAAATTGAGACAGTCGTACAATGAGCAGTTCTTC. The rearrangement uses TRBV10-3 and TRBJ2-1, with a weak D call TRBD1 (5 bases). In germline, CDR1 is ENHRY, CDR2 SYGVKD. V shed 0 bases and J shed 4 bases, with 16 bases lying between them. The CDR3 is 17 amino acids.

The chain recombines TRBV10-2 with TRBJ2-1; unclear D gene. This CDR3 is built from 13 residues. V gave up 4 bases and J gave up 1 base, with 5 bases separating them. Germline values: CDR1 WSHSY, CDR2 SAAADI. The CDR3 nucleotides read TGCGCCAGCAGTGGCTCTTCCTACAATGAGCAGTTCTTC. Translating it yields CASSGSSYNEQFF.

The chain combines TRBV19 with TRBJ1-5; the D is unclear. V dropped 1 base and J dropped 11 bases, with 18 bases sitting between them. The germline CDR1 and CDR2 sequences are LNHDA and SQIVND (reference sequence). The CDR3 consists of 15 residues. CDR3: CASSIGGDSLGSQHF. CDR3 nucleotide sequence: TGTGCCAGTAGTATAGGGGGAGACTCCTTAGGTTCCCAGCATTTT.

The chain employs TRBV25-1 and TRBJ2-2; TRBD1 matches 7 bases. The germline V gene encodes CDR1 MGHDK and CDR2 SYGVNS. This CDR3 is 16 amino acids long. The trim removed 0 bases at V and 4 bases at J, leaving 5 bases unmatched. As DNA, the CDR3 is TGTGCCAGCAGTGAATATGGGACAGTCTTCACCGGGGAGCTGTTTTTT. Translated: CASSEYGTVFTGELFF.

This chain links TRBV7-9 with TRBJ2-7, with D possibly being TRBD2 (5 bases). Trimming removed 8 bases from V and 1 base from J, with 9 bases in between. This CDR3 is built from 12 residues. Germline V gene lookup returns CDR1 SEHNR and CDR2 FQNEAQ (reference sequence). The CDR3 region is CASAGNSYEQYF. The CDR3 coding sequence is TGTGCCAGCGCGGGTAATTCCTACGAGCAGTACTTC.

V is TRBV5-5 and J is TRBJ2-7; 7 bases are shared with TRBD1. J was trimmed by 3 bases and V by 4 bases; bases with no gene match: 13. Germline V gene sequence: CDR1 SGHKS, CDR2 YYEKEE (reference sequence). The CDR3 is 16 residues long. Here the CDR3 reads CASSPYQGQVNYEQYF. As DNA, the CDR3 is TGTGCCAGCAGCCCATACCAAGGACAGGTAAACTACGAGCAGTACTTC.

The rearrangement uses TRBV29-1 and TRBJ2-7; D may be TRBD2 (5 bases). The V end lost 5 bases, the J end lost 2 bases, and 22 bases lay between the germline ends. CDR1 is SQVTM, CDR2 ANQGSEA, per germline. The CDR3 is made up of 16 amino acids. In DNA, the CDR3 is TGCAGCGTTCAACCCACGGACTGGGAACGGGCCTACGAGCAGTACTTC. It is translated as CSVQPTDWERAYEQYF.